This paragraph reports one T cell receptor (beta chain). What it binds is unknown. The record originates from a study of cytomegalovirus exposure and HLA in healthy donors. Points from the study as a whole: A missense DCLRE1C variant was associated with V- and J-gene trimming of TCR beta chains in a later analysis, and an independent cohort replicated the association. In a later analysis, CMV-associated beta chains were mostly HLA-associated, it appeared.

Looked up from germline, CDR1 is MNHEY and CDR2 is SVGAGI. There are 15 residues in the CDR3. The J segment lost 6 bases and the V segment lost 7 bases, leaving 7 bases of the junction unmatched. PCR primers comprised 60 Vbeta and 13 Jbeta primers. The protocol was immunoSEQ multiplex PCR, while the TCRdb copy is restricted to in-frame clones and leaves out a portion. The sample yields 140,000 to 150,000 clones, about three quarters seen once. The sequence came from a male donor in good health and CMV-seronegative. V and J are TRBV6-5 and TRBJ2-2, with TRBD2 identical over 11 bases. The sequenced sample consisted of PBMCs. This chain's CDR3 is CASTLLAGAAGELFF. CDR3 DNA sequence: TGTGCCAGCACCTTACTAGCGGGAGCAGCCGGGGAGCTGTTTTTT.